This T cell receptor (beta chain) was observed in a study of T cells in Graves' hyperthyroidism and ophthalmopathy. General observations from the study: Ophthalmopathy got predicted by the model a median approximately 6.4 months before its onset.

It was RNA transcripts that yielded the amplified TCR beta CDR3 regions. HTBI primers were the set used in a first-round RT-PCR of the TCR CDR3. Each CDR3 protein is one row after TCRdb ran MiXCR on the multiplex PCR reads. The data show roughly 400,000 distinct CDR3 sequences, with 15% to 18% seen just once and roughly a quarter held by the top ten. This clonotype was detected ten times or more. Its antigen is not known. Germline V gene data show CDR1 as SGHTA and CDR2 as FQGNSA. V trimming: 4 bases; J trimming: 5 bases; junction bases outside the gene matches: 11. CDR3 length: 16 amino acids. Researchers barred patients who had uncontrolled infection, other autoimmune disease, pregnancy or lactation. An approximately 10 ml volume of fresh peripheral blood provided the PBMCs.

This receptor was obtained from a woman in her late teens or twenties with Graves' hyperthyroidism that later progressed to Graves' ophthalmopathy. The sequencing input was blood. The chain has TRBV7-2 and TRBJ2-7, with TRBD2 identical over 10 bases. The CDR3 here is CASSSREAGGGNEQYF. In DNA form, the CDR3 reads TGTGCCAGCAGCTCCCGAGAAGCGGGAGGGGGGAACGAGCAGTACTTC.